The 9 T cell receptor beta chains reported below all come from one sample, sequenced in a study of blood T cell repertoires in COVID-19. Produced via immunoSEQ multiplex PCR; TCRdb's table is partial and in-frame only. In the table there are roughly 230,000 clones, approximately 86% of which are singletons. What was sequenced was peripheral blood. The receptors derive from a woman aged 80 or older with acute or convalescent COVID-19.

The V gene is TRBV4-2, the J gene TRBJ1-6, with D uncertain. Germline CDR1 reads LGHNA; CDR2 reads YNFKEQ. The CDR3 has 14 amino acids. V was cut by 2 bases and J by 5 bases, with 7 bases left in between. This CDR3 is CASSQFLDNSPLHF. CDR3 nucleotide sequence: TGTGCCAGCAGCCAATTTCTTGATAATTCACCCCTCCACTTT.

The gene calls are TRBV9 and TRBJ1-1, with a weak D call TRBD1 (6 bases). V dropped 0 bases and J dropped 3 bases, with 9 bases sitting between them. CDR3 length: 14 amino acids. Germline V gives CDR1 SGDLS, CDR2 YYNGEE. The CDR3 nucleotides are TGTGCCAGCAGCGTAGCGACAGGCCACACTGAAGCTTTCTTT. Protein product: CASSVATGHTEAFF.

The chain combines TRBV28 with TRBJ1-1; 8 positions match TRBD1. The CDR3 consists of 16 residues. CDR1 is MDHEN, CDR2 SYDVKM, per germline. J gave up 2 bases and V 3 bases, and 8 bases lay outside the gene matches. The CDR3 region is CASSFQQGAANTEAFF. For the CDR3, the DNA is TGTGCCAGCAGTTTCCAGCAGGGGGCAGCTAACACTGAAGCTTTCTTT.

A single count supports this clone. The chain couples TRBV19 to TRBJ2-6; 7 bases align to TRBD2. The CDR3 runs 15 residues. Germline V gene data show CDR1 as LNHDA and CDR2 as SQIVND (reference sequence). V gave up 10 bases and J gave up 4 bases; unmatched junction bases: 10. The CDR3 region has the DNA TGTGCCACCAGGGAGGGGCTGTCAGGGGCCAACGTCCTGACTTTC. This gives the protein CATREGLSGANVLTF.

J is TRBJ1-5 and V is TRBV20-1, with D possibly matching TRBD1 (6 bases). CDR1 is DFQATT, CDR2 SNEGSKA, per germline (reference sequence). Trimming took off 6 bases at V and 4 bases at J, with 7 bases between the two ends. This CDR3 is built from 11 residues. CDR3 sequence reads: CSAQGNQPQHF. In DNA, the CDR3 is TGCAGTGCGCAGGGGAATCAGCCCCAGCATTTT.

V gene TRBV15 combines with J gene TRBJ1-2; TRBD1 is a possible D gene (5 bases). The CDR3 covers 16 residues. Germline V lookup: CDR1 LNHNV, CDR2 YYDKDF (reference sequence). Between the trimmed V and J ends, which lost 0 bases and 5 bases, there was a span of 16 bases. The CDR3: CATSRDRGGSGYGYTF. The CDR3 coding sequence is TGTGCCACCAGCAGAGATCGTGGGGGGTCAGGGTATGGCTACACCTTC.

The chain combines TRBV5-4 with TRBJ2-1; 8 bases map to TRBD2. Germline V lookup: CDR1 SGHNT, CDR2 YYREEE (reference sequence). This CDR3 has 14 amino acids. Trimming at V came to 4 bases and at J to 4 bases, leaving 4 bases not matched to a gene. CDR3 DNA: TGTGCCAGCAGCGTCCCTAGCGGGTACAATGAGCAGTTCTTC. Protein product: CASSVPSGYNEQFF.

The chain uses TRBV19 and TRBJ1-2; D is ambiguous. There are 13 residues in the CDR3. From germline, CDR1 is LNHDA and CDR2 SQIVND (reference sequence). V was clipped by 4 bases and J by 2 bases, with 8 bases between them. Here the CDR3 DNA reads TGTGCCAGTAGTAACGTCGGGAACTATGGCTACACCTTC. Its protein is CASSNVGNYGYTF.

The CDR3 protein is CASSPHGKVGYTF. The CDR3 coding sequence is TGTGCCAGCAGTCCTCACGGGAAAGTAGGCTACACCTTC. This chain connects TRBV12-3 or TRBV12-4 to TRBJ1-2; D unresolved. CDR3 size: 13 residues. With 5 bases removed from V and 8 bases from J, the gap between germline ends came to 15 bases.